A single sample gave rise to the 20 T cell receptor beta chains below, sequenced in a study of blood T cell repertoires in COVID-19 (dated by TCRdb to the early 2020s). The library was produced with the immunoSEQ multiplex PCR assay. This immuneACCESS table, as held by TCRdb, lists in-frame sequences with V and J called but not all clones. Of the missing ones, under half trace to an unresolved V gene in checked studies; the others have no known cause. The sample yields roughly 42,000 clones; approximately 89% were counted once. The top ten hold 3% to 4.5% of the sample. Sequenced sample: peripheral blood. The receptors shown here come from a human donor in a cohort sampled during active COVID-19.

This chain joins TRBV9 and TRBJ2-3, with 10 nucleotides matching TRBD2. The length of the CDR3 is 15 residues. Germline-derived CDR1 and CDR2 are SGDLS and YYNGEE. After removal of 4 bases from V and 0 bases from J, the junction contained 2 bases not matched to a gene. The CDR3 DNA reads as TGTGCCAGCAGCCCAGCGGGAGGGAGCACAGATACGCAGTATTTT. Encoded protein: CASSPAGGSTDTQYF.

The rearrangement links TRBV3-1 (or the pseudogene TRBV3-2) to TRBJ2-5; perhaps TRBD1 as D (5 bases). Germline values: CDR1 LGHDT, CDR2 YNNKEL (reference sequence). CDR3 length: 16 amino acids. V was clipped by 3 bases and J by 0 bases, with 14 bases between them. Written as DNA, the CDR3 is TGTGCCAGCAGCCAGGGGCTAACCTTGGACCAAGAGACCCAGTACTTC. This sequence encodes CASSQGLTLDQETQYF.

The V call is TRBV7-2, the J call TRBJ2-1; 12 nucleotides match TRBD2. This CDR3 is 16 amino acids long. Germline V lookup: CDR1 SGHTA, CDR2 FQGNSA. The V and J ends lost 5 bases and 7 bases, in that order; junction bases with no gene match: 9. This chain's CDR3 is CASSPTLAGGFNEQFF. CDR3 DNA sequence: TGTGCCAGCAGCCCCACCCTAGCGGGGGGGTTTAATGAGCAGTTCTTC. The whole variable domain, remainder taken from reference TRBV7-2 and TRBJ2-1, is GAGVSQSPSNKVTEKGKDVELRCDPISGHTALYWYRQSLGQGLEFLIYFQGNSAPDKSGLPSDRFSAERTGGSVSTLTIQRTQQEDSAVYLCASSPTLAGGFNEQFFGPGTRLTVL.

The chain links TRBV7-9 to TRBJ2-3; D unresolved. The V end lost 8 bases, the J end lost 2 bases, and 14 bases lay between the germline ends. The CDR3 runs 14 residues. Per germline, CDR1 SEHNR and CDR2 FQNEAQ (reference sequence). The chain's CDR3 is CASAFSGLTDTQYF. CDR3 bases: TGTGCCAGCGCCTTCTCAGGCCTCACAGATACGCAGTATTTT.

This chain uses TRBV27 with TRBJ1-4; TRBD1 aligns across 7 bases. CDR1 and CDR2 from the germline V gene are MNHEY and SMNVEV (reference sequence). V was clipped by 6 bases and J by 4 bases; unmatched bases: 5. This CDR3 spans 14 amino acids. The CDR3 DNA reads TGTGCCAGCAGCCCGACAGGGCTTAATGAAAAACTGTTTTTT. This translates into CASSPTGLNEKLFF.

In nucleotides, the CDR3 is TGTGCCAGCAGCCAAGATAACAGGGTCTATGGCTACACCTTC. Protein product: CASSQDNRVYGYTF. The chain couples TRBV14 to TRBJ1-2; D perhaps matches TRBD1 (6 bases). CDR1 is SGHDN and CDR2 is FVKESK in the germline V gene. V was shortened by 0 bases and J by 4 bases, with 9 bases between the two germline ends. There are 14 residues in the CDR3. The full variable domain, with the rest looked up from reference TRBV14 and TRBJ1-2, is EAGVTQFPSHSVIEKGQTVTLRCDPISGHDNLYWYRRVMGKEIKFLLHFVKESKQDESGMPNNRFLAERTGGTYSTLKVQPAELEDSGVYFCASSQDNRVYGYTFGSGTRLTVV.

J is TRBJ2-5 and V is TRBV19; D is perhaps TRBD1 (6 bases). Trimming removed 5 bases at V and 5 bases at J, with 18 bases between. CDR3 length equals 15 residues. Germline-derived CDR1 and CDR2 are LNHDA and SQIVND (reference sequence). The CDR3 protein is CASSRLPRGGETQYF. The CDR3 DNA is TGTGCCAGTAGTCGGCTTCCCAGGGGCGGCGAGACCCAGTACTTC.

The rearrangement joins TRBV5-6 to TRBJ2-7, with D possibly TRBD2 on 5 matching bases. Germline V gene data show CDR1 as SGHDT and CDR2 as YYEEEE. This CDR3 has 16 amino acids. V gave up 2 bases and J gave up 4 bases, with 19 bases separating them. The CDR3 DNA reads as TGTGCCAGCAGCTTTCAAAAATCGGGGTTTTTGTACGAGCAGTACTTC. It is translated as CASSFQKSGFLYEQYF.

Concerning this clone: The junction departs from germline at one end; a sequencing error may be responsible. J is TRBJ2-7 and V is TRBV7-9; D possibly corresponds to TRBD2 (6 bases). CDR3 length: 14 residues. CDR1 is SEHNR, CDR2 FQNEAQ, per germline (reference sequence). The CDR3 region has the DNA TGTGCCGGCAGCTCTAATCGGGGGTCCTACGAGCAGTACTTC. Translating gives CAGSSNRGSYEQYF.

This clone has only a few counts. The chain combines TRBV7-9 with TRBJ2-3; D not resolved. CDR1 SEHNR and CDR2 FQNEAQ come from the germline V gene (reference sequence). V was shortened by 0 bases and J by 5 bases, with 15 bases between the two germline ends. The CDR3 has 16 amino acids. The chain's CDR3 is CASSLASGYHRDTQYF. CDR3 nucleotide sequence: TGTGCCAGCAGCTTAGCTTCTGGATATCACAGAGATACGCAGTATTTT.

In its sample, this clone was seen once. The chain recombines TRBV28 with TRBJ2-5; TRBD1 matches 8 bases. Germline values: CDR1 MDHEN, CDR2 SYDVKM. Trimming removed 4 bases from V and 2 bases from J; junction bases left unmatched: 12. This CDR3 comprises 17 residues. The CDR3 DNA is TGTGCCAGCAGTTCCCTTAGGGACAGGCAACTTCAAGAGACCCAGTACTTC. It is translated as CASSSLRDRQLQETQYF.

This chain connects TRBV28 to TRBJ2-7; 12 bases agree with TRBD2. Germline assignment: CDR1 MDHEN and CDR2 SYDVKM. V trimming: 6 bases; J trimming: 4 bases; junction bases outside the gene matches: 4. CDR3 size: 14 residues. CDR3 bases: TGTGCCAGCAGACGACTAGCGGGAGCTTACGAGCAGTACTTC. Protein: CASRRLAGAYEQYF.

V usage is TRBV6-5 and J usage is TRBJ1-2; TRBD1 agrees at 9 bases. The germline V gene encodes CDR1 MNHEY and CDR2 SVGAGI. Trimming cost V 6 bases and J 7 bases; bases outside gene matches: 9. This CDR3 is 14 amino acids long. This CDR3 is CASRRDRVGGGYTF. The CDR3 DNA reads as TGTGCCAGCAGGAGGGACAGGGTTGGGGGTGGCTACACCTTC.

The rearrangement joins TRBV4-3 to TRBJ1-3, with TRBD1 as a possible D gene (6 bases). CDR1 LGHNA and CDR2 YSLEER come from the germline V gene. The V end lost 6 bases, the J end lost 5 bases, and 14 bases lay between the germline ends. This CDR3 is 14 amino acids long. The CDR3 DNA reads TGCGCCAGCAGTTCCACAGGGACGAGAAACACCATATATTTT. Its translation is CASSSTGTRNTIYF.

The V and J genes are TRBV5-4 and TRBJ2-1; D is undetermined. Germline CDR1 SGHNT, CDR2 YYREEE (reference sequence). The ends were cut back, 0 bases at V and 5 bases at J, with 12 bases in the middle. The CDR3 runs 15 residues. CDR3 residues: CASSLEHGEHNEQFF. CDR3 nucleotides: TGTGCCAGCAGCTTGGAACACGGAGAGCACAATGAGCAGTTCTTC. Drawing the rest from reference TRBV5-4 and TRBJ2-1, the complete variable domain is ETGVTQSPTHLIKTRGQQVTLRCSSQSGHNTVSWYQQALGQGPQFIFQYYREEENGRGNFPPRFSGLQFPNYSSELNVNALELDDSALYLCASSLEHGEHNEQFFGPGTRLTVL.

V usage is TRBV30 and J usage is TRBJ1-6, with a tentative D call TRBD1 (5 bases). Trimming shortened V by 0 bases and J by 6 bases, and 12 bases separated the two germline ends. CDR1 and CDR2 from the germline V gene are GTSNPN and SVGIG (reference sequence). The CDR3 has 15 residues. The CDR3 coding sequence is TGTGCCTGGAGTGTATGGGCGCAGGGTAATTCACCCCTCCACTTT. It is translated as CAWSVWAQGNSPLHF.

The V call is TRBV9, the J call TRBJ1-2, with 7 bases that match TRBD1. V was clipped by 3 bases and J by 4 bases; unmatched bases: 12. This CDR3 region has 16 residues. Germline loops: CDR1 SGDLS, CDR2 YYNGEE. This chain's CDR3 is CASSARKTRDSYGYTF. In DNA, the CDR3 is TGTGCCAGCAGCGCGCGCAAGACTCGGGACAGCTATGGCTACACCTTC.

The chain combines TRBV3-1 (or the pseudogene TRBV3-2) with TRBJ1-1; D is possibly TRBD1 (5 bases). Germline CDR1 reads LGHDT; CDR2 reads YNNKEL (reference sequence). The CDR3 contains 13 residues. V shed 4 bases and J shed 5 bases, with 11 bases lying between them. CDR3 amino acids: CASSPGTWTEAFF. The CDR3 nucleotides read TGTGCCAGCAGCCCTGGGACTTGGACTGAAGCTTTCTTT.

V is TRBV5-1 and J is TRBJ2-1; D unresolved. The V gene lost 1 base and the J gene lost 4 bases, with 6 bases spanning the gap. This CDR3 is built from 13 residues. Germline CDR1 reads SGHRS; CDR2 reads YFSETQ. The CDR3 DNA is TGCGCCAGCAGCTTGACCGGTTACAATGAGCAGTTCTTC. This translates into CASSLTGYNEQFF.

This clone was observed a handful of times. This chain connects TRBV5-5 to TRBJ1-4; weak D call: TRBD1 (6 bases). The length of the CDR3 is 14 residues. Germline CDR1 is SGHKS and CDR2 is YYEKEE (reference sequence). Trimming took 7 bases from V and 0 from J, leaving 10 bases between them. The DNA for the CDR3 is TGTGCCAGCCGACAGGCCTCAACTAATGAAAAACTGTTTTTT. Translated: CASRQASTNEKLFF.